This T cell receptor beta chain is from a study of cytomegalovirus exposure and HLA in healthy donors. With 3 bases removed from V and 6 bases from J, the gap between germline ends came to 14 bases. Germline V gene sequence: CDR1 SNHLY, CDR2 FYNNEI. This CDR3 has 15 amino acids. Some clones are missing from TCRdb's copy, which holds only in-frame ones; the method was immunoSEQ multiplex PCR. This table has approximately 300,000 clones, approximately 90% appearing once. This clonotype was obtained from a woman aged 18-30 years in good health and CMV-seronegative. The chain joins TRBV2 to TRBJ2-2; tentative D call: TRBD2 (6 bases). Sequenced: PBMCs. The DNA for the CDR3 is TGTGCCAGCAGTGAGGCTAGCGTAGTTCCCGGGGAGCTGTTTTTT. This codes for CASSEASVVPGELFF.